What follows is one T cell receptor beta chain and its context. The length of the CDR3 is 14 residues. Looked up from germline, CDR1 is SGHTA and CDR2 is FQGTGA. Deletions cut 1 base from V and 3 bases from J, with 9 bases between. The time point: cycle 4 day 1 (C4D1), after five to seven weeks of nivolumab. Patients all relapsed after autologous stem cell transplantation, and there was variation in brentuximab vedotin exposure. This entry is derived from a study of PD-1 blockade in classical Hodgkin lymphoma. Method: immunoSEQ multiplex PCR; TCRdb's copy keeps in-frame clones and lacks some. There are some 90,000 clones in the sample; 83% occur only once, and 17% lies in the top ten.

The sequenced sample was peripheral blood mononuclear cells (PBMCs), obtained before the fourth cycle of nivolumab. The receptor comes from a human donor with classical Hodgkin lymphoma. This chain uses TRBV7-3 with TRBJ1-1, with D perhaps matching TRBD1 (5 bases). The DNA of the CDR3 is TGTGCCAGCAGCTTAATCGGGGCCGACACTGAAGCTTTCTTT. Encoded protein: CASSLIGADTEAFF.